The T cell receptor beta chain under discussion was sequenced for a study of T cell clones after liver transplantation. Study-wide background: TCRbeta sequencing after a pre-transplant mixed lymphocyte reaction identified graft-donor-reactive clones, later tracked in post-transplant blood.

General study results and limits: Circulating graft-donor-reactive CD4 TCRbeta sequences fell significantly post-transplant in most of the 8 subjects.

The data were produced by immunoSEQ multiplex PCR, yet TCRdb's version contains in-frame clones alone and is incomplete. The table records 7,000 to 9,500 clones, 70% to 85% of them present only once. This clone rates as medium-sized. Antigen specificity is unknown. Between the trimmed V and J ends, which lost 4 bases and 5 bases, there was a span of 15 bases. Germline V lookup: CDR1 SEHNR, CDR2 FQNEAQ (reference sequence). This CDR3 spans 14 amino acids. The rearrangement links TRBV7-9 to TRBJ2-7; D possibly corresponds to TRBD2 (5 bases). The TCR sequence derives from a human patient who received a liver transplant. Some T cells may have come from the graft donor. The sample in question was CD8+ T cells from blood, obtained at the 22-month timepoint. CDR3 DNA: TGTGCCAGCAGCTCCAGCGGCCTACCCGACGAGCAGTACTTC. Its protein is CASSSSGLPDEQYF.